A selection of T cell receptor beta chains follows, all from one sample in a study of T cell responses to AZD1222 COVID-19 vaccine. Repertoires were generated with immunoSEQ multiplex PCR, while TCRdb's copy carries only in-frame clones and drops some. The repertoire includes about 150,000 clones, roughly 90% of them detected once, and 18% sits in the top ten. The specimen comprised peripheral blood, sampled on day 0 of AZD1222 vaccination. Receptor source: an adult in good health. Both conserved end residues are part of each CDR3. D genes are given only for firm matches. Only some rows state a clone size, as once, few, many or a class for expanded clones.

j_call v_call d_call clone_size cdr3_length cdr3_nt cdr3_aa
TRBJ2-2 TRBV7-3 - once 13 TGTGCCAGCAGCTTAAGGGAAGGAAGGGAGCTGTTTTTT CASSLREGRELFF
TRBJ2-7 TRBV12-3/TRBV12-4 TRBD2 - 12 TGTGCCAGCAGTCCAACAGCGGGGGAGCAGTACTTC CASSPTAGEQYF
TRBJ1-1 TRBV14 - - 16 TGTGCCAGCAGCCAAGATCAGGGGAACGTGAATACTGAAGCTTTCTTT CASSQDQGNVNTEAFF
TRBJ2-2 TRBV5-1 TRBD1 - 15 TGCGCCAGCAGCTCCGGACAGGGAGAGACCGGGGAGCTGTTTTTT CASSSGQGETGELFF
TRBJ1-1 TRBV15 - once 15 TGTGCCACCAGCAGAGGACCCTCCTGGGGCACTGAAGCTTTCTTT CATSRGPSWGTEAFF
TRBJ1-1 TRBV5-1 - - 14 TGCGCCAGCAGCCGGCCGCAGGGGTTCGGTGAAGCTTTCTTT CASSRPQGFGEAFF
TRBJ1-4 TRBV5-1 - - 14 TGCGCCAGCAGCTTGGACGCGGTTGTGGAAAAACTGTTTTTT CASSLDAVVEKLFF
TRBJ2-7 TRBV7-9 TRBD2 - 15 TGTGCCAGCAGCTTCCGGCTAGCGGGAGCTTACGAGCAGTACTTC CASSFRLAGAYEQYF
TRBJ2-1 TRBV5-1 - - 13 TGCGCCAGCAGCTTGGACCCTACCTCTGAGCAGTTCTTC CASSLDPTSEQFF
TRBJ2-7 TRBV7-9 - - 15 TGTGCCAGCAGCTTAGCCTCAGGAAGCCTCTACGAGCAGTACTTC CASSLASGSLYEQYF
TRBJ2-2 TRBV2 - - 15 TGTGCCAGCAGTGAACAGGGGCCTTCCCACGGGGAGCTGTTTTTT CASSEQGPSHGELFF
TRBJ1-6 TRBV11-3 - - 15 TGTGCCAGCAGCCCGCGGACAGACAATAATTCACCCCTCCACTTT CASSPRTDNNSPLHF
TRBJ2-7 TRBV18 - - 12 TGTGCCAGCTCACCTACCTCCTACGAGCAGTACTTC CASSPTSYEQYF
TRBJ2-5 TRBV6-1 TRBD2 - 18 TGTGCCAGCAGTGAACTCTGGACTAGCGGGGGTTCAGGGGGGACCCAGTACTTC CASSELWTSGGSGGTQYF
TRBJ1-5 TRBV28 - - 12 TGTGCCAGCAGCCCTCGGAATCAGCCCCAGCATTTT CASSPRNQPQHF
TRBJ2-2 TRBV19 - few 13 TGTGCCAGTAGTATAACAGTCACCGGGGAGCTGTTTTTT CASSITVTGELFF
TRBJ2-3 TRBV5-4 - - 15 TGTGCCAGCAGCTTAGAAGGACCCGGGACAGATACGCAGTATTTT CASSLEGPGTDTQYF